The rows below give T cell receptor beta chains drawn from one sample of a study of shared clonotypes between healthy human individuals. Profiling relied on immunoSEQ multiplex PCR, and the TCRdb table lists in-frame clones only, not all of them. The sample has about 480,000 clones, 75% to 80% seen once. The source material was PBMCs. The receptors originated from a woman between 40 and 50 years old in good health. Some clones in this sample may be carry-over from other donors' samples. Each CDR3 is given with its conserved first and last residue. A D gene is named only where the DNA matches it firmly. The size field is filled for only some rows; it gives once, few, many or a size class.

v_gene,d_gene,j_gene,abundance,CDR3nt,CDR3aa
TRBV6-5,TRBD2,TRBJ2-3,.,TGTGCCAGCAGTTACGGGACTAGCGGCACAGATACGCAGTATTTT,CASSYGTSGTDTQYF
TRBV11-2,.,TRBJ2-7,.,TGTGCCAGCAGCTTTCTGGGCTACGAGCAGTACTTC,CASSFLGYEQYF
TRBV15,.,TRBJ2-3,.,TGTGCCACCAGCAGAGTCATCGGGGGATGGGGCACAGATACGCAGTATTTT,CATSRVIGGWGTDTQYF
TRBV7-8,.,TRBJ1-2,few,TGTGCCAGCAGCTTATGGACAGAGGATGGCTACACCTTC,CASSLWTEDGYTF
TRBV7-2,.,TRBJ1-5,few,TGTGCCAGCAGCTTGACAGAAAATCAGCCCCAGCATTTT,CASSLTENQPQHF
TRBV28,TRBD1,TRBJ2-1,.,TGTGCCAGCAGCCCTCTGGGACAGGGGGTTGAGCAGTTCTTC,CASSPLGQGVEQFF
TRBV5-1,.,TRBJ2-2,.,TGCGCCAGCAGCTCTGGGGAGGACACCGGGGAGCTGTTTTTT,CASSSGEDTGELFF
TRBV27,TRBD2,TRBJ2-4,once,TGTGCCAGCAGCCTAGCGGGAGGGCTACTGGCCAAAAACATTCAGTACTTC,CASSLAGGLLAKNIQYF
TRBV28,.,TRBJ1-1,.,TGTGCCAGCAGTCCCAGGATTATGAACACTGAAGCTTTCTTT,CASSPRIMNTEAFF
TRBV6-5,.,TRBJ2-5,.,TGTGCCAGCAGTTACTCTATGGGAGAGACCCAGTACTTC,CASSYSMGETQYF
TRBV5-1,TRBD2,TRBJ2-7,.,TGCGCCAGCAGCTTGAAGGGACTAGAGGCGCAGTACTTC,CASSLKGLEAQYF
TRBV11-3,TRBD2,TRBJ2-3,.,TGTGCCAGCAGCTTAGGACTAGCGGGAACCACAGATACGCAGTATTTT,CASSLGLAGTTDTQYF
TRBV6-5,.,TRBJ2-5,.,TGTGCCAGCAGGAAGTGGGAGCAAGAGACCCAGTACTTC,CASRKWEQETQYF
TRBV2,TRBD2,TRBJ2-1,.,TGTGCCAGCAGCGGGGAACCGGGACTAGCGGTCGATGAGCAGTTCTTC,CASSGEPGLAVDEQFF
TRBV5-6,TRBD1,TRBJ1-2,.,TGTGCCAGCAGCTTCCAGGACAGGGCCAACTATGGCTACACCTTC,CASSFQDRANYGYTF
TRBV2,TRBD1,TRBJ1-5,.,TGTGCCAGCAGTCCCGGGACAGGCTATCAGCCCCAGCATTTT,CASSPGTGYQPQHF
TRBV7-9,.,TRBJ1-5,.,TGTGCCAGCAGCTCCTTGGGGGGGGATCAGCCCCAGCATTTT,CASSSLGGDQPQHF
TRBV28,.,TRBJ1-2,.,TGTGCCAGCAGTTTTTTGGGTCACCGTAGGGAGGGCTACACCTTC,CASSFLGHRREGYTF
TRBV7-9,TRBD2,TRBJ2-1,.,TGTGCCAGCAGCTTAGCCCGACTTGTCGTAGCGGGAGGTTTACCTGAGCAGTTCTTC,CASSLARLVVAGGLPEQFF
TRBV6-5,.,TRBJ1-1,.,TGTGCCAGCAGTTACATGACCGGGATACTGAACACTGAAGCTTTCTTT,CASSYMTGILNTEAFF
TRBV4-1,TRBD2,TRBJ2-1,many,TGCGCCAGCAGAGCCGCGGGACTAGCGGTTTACAATGAGCAGTTCTTC,CASRAAGLAVYNEQFF
TRBV11-2,TRBD2,TRBJ2-1,few,TGTGCCAGCAGCCCGGGACTAGCGGCCCCCTTTGAGCAGTTCTTC,CASSPGLAAPFEQFF
TRBV7-3,TRBD1,TRBJ2-5,few,TGTGCCAGCAGCCGCGGGACAGGGGGCCCAGAGACCCAGTACTTC,CASSRGTGGPETQYF
TRBV9,.,TRBJ2-7,.,TGTGCCAGCAGCGTCGGACGGGACTCCCGCCACGAGCAGTACTTC,CASSVGRDSRHEQYF
TRBV5-1,.,TRBJ2-5,.,TGCGCCAGCAGCTTGGTCTCCGGGAGAGAGACCCAGTACTTC,CASSLVSGRETQYF
TRBV11-3,TRBD2,TRBJ2-1,.,TGTGCCAGCAGCCCTCGGACTAGTGGCTACAATGAGCAGTTCTTC,CASSPRTSGYNEQFF
TRBV28,.,TRBJ2-7,.,TGTGCCAGCGGAAACAGGCGAATGATCTACGAGCAGTACTTC,CASGNRRMIYEQYF
TRBV6-5,.,TRBJ1-2,.,TGTGCCAGCAGCACCGGAGGGTCCGACTATGGCTACACCTTC,CASSTGGSDYGYTF
TRBV18,.,TRBJ2-2,.,TGTGCCAGCTCACGGGAGAACACCGGGGAGCTGTTTTTT,CASSRENTGELFF
TRBV10-3,TRBD1,TRBJ2-5,.,TGTGCCATCAGTCGGGACAGCCCCTTCCAAGAGACCCAGTACTTC,CAISRDSPFQETQYF
TRBV5-1,TRBD2,TRBJ2-1,.,TGCGCCAGCGGCCTCGGACTAGCGGATTACAATGAGCAGTTCTTC,CASGLGLADYNEQFF
TRBV5-1,.,TRBJ1-2,.,TGCGCCAGCAGCTTGGGCCCAGGGGAGAGCTATGGCTACACCTTC,CASSLGPGESYGYTF
TRBV5-8,TRBD1,TRBJ2-7,.,TGTGCCAGCAGCCGGAGGCAGGGGGCTAGTGTCTACGAGCAGTACTTC,CASSRRQGASVYEQYF
TRBV13,TRBD1,TRBJ2-2,few,TGTGCCAGCTCCGGGACAGGGGTCGGTCTCACCGGGGAGCTGTTTTTT,CASSGTGVGLTGELFF
TRBV2,TRBD1,TRBJ2-7,.,TGTGCCAGCAGGACAGGGGTGTCCTACGAGCAGTACTTC,CASRTGVSYEQYF
TRBV6-1,.,TRBJ1-1,.,TGTGCCAGCAGTTATTACGTTTCCCATGGAGCTTTCTTT,CASSYYVSHGAFF
TRBV6-6,.,TRBJ2-7,.,TGTGCCAGCAGTTCGGGACCTAACCATAAGCAGTACTTC,CASSSGPNHKQYF
TRBV2,.,TRBJ1-1,.,TGTGCCAGCAGGGAGGGGATCTTTGTAAACCTTAACACTGAAGCTTTCTTT,CASREGIFVNLNTEAFF
TRBV6-5,.,TRBJ1-4,.,TGTGCCAGCAGTCAAGGGGGGCGCGCTGAAAAACTGTTTTTT,CASSQGGRAEKLFF
TRBV5-4,.,TRBJ2-3,.,TGTGCCAGCAGCTTTAACGCGTTAAGGACAGCCACAGATACGCAGTATTTT,CASSFNALRTATDTQYF
TRBV9,.,TRBJ1-1,.,TGTGCCAGCAGCACGCTGGGAAACACTGAAGCTTTCTTT,CASSTLGNTEAFF
TRBV28,.,TRBJ2-7,.,TGTGCCAGCAGTCCACTTCGAGTTCCCTACGAGCAGTACTTC,CASSPLRVPYEQYF
TRBV19,.,TRBJ2-5,.,TGTGCCAGTAGTATAGATGGGGAGACCCAGTACTTC,CASSIDGETQYF
TRBV7-9,.,TRBJ1-5,few,TGTGCCAGCAGCTTAGAGGTGTTCCAGCCCCAGCATTTT,CASSLEVFQPQHF
TRBV6-5,.,TRBJ2-5,many,TGTGCCCTACCTCCCCGGGGCGGCGTTGGGGAGACCCAGTACTTC,CALPPRGGVGETQYF
TRBV10-3,.,TRBJ1-5,.,TGTGCCATCAGTGCCACGGAGCCCAATCAGCCCCAGCATTTT,CAISATEPNQPQHF
TRBV11-3,TRBD2,TRBJ2-7,.,TGTGCCAGCAGCCTCAGACTAGCGGGAGGCCCTGGAGAGCAGTACTTC,CASSLRLAGGPGEQYF
TRBV19,TRBD1,TRBJ1-4,.,TGTGCCAGTAGTTCGGGACAGGGGAATGAAAAACTGTTTTTT,CASSSGQGNEKLFF
TRBV7-2,.,TRBJ1-4,few,TGTGCCAGCAGCTTAGCGGGGGCGGGGAACGAAAAACTGTTTTTT,CASSLAGAGNEKLFF
TRBV25-1,TRBD2,TRBJ2-1,.,TGTGCCAGCAGTTATCGGGAGGGGGGTGCCAATGAGCAGTTCTTC,CASSYREGGANEQFF
TRBV7-2,TRBD2,TRBJ2-1,.,TGTGCCAGCAGCTCGACCTTAGCGGGGCGAAATGAGCAGTTCTTC,CASSSTLAGRNEQFF
TRBV28,TRBD2,TRBJ2-7,.,TGTGCCAGCAGTCGACTAGCGGGAGACGAGCAGTACTTC,CASSRLAGDEQYF
TRBV18,.,TRBJ1-5,.,TGTGCCAGCTCACCATATACGGACTTCCGGTGGCCCCAGCATTTT,CASSPYTDFRWPQHF
TRBV6-5,.,TRBJ1-2,.,TGTGCCAGCACCGCCCGGGGCGGCTATGGCTACACCTTC,CASTARGGYGYTF
TRBV28,.,TRBJ2-6,.,TGTGCCAGCAGTTTATTAGGCTCTGGGGCCAACGTCCTGACTTTC,CASSLLGSGANVLTF
TRBV4-3,TRBD2,TRBJ2-1,.,TGCGCCAGCAGCCAAGATCGGGGGGGCAAGCAGTTCTTC,CASSQDRGGKQFF
TRBV4-1,.,TRBJ2-1,once,TGCGCCAGCAGCCAACCCCTAGGAGGGCACAATGAGCAGTTCTTC,CASSQPLGGHNEQFF
TRBV5-4,.,TRBJ2-7,.,TGTGCCAGCAGCTTACAGGGGAGGTACGAGCAGTACTTC,CASSLQGRYEQYF
TRBV7-9,.,TRBJ2-5,.,TGTGCCAGCAGCTTTGGGGGCGGGGAAGAGACCCAGTACTTC,CASSFGGGEETQYF